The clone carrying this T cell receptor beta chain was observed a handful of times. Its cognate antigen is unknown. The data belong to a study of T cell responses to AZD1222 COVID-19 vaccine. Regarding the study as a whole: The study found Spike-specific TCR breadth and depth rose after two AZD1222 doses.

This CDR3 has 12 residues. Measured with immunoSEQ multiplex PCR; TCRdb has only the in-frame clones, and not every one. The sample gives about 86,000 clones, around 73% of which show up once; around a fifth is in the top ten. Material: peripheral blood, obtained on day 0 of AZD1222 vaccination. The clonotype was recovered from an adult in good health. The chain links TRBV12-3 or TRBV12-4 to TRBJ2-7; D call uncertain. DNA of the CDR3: TGTGCTAGCCAAAGGGATTCCTACGAGCAGTACTTC. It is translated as CASQRDSYEQYF.